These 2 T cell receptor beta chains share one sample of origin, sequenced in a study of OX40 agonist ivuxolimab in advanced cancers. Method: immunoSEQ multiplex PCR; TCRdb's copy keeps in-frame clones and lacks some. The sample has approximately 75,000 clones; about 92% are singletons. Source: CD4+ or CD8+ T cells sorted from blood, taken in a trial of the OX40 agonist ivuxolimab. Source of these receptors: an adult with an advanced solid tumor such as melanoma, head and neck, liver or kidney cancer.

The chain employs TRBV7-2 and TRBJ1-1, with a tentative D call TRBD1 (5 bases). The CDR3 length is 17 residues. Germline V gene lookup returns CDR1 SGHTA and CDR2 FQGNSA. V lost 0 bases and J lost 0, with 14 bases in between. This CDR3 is CASSLAPTGLMNTEAFF. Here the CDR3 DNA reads TGTGCCAGCAGCTTAGCCCCAACAGGCCTAATGAACACTGAAGCTTTCTTT.

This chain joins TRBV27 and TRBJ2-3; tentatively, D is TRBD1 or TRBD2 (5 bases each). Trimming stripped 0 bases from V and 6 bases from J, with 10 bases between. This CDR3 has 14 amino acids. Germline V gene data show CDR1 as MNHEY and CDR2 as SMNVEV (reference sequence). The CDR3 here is CASSLSRGADTQYF. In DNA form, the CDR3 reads TGTGCCAGCAGTTTATCTCGAGGGGCCGATACGCAGTATTTT.